This TCR beta chain was found in a study of shared clonotypes between healthy human individuals. The assay was immunoSEQ multiplex PCR, and TCRdb's table has in-frame clones only and misses some. The sample includes some 1 million clones, about 80% of them seen just once. This clone showed up just a few times. Its antigen is undetermined. Study-level findings and limits: Naive subsets typically showed greater estimated richness than memory subsets.

V shed 3 bases and J 2 bases; nucleotides not matched to a gene: 1. This CDR3 comprises 14 residues. In germline, CDR1 is SGHTA, CDR2 FQGNSA. The sample consisted of memory CD4+ T cells sorted from blood. Sample subset: CD45RA-negative fraction. The sequence came from a man aged 18 to 29 in good health. V and J are TRBV7-2 and TRBJ2-5; the match to TRBD2 covers 9 bases. CDR3 bases: TGTGCCAGCAGCTTCCTAGCGGGGCAAGAGACCCAGTACTTC. Amino acids: CASSFLAGQETQYF.